The T cell receptor beta chain described here comes from a study of cytomegalovirus exposure and HLA in healthy donors. Germline-derived CDR1 and CDR2 are SGHTS and YDEGEE. This CDR3 comprises 14 residues. PCR involved 60 Vbeta and 13 Jbeta primers. Sequencing was performed with immunoSEQ multiplex PCR; in TCRdb, only in-frame clones are kept and a portion is missing. This table has 50,000 to 65,000 clones, 75% to 85% appearing once. Concerning this clone itself: Its antigen is still unknown. One end of the junction is discordant with germline, which a read error may explain.

Study conclusions and caveats: Per a later analysis, 15,000 to 20,000 TCR beta sequences showed association with HLA alleles at 0.05 false discovery rate. Among TCR beta chains of equal frequency, HLA-associated ones were more clonally expanded in a later analysis. For TCR beta chains, V- and J-gene trimming was later linked to a missense DCLRE1C variant.

V is TRBV5-8 and J is TRBJ1-5; D might be TRBD1 (5 bases). The specimen was PBMCs. The clonotype originates from a man aged 50-59 years in good health and CMV-seropositive. CDR3 coding DNA: TGTGCCAGAAGCTTGGGGAGGGGAGGAAATCCCCAGCATTTT. Residues: CARSLGRGGNPQHF. The full variable domain, in which reference TRBV5-8 and TRBJ1-5 provide the parts outside the CDR3, is EAGVTQSPTHLIKTRGQQATLRCSPISGHTSVYWYQQALGLGLQFLLWYDEGEERNRGNFPPRFSGRQFPNYSSELNVNALELEDSALYLCARSLGRGGNPQHFGDGTRLSIL.